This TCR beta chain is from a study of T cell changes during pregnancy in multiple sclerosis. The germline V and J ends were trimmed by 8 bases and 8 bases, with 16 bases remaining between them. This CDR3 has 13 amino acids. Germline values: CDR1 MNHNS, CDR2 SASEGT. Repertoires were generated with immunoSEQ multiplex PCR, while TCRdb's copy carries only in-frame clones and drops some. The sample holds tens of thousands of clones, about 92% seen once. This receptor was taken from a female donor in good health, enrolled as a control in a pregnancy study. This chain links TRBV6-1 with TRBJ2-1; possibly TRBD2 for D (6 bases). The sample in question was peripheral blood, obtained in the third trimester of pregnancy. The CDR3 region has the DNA TGTGCCAGCCTAAACTTAAGACTAGATGAGCAGTTCTTC. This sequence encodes CASLNLRLDEQFF.